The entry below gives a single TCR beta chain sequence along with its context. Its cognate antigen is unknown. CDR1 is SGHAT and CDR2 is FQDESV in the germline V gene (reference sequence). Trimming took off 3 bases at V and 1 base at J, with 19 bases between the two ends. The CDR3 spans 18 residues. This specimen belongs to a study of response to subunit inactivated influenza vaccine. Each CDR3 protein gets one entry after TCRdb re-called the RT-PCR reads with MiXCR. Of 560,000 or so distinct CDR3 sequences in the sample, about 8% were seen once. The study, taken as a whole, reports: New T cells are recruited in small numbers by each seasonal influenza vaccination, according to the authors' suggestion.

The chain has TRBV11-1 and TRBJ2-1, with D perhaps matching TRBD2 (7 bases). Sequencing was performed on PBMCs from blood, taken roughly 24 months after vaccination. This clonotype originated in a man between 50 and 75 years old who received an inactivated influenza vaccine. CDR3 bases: TGTGCCAGCAGCTTGGTCGGCGCGGGGGCCGAGTCCTACAATGAGCAGTTCTTC. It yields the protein CASSLVGAGAESYNEQFF. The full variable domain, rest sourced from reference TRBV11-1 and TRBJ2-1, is EAEVAQSPRYKITEKSQAVAFWCDPISGHATLYWYRQILGQGPELLVQFQDESVVDDSQLPKDRFSAERLKGVDSTLKIQPAELGDSAMYLCASSLVGAGAESYNEQFFGPGTRLTVL.